This TCR beta chain was found in a study of T-cell memory formation after mild COVID-19. Turning to the study itself: Each donor largely had its own TCR clusters. General study points: CD4+ clones that contracted lay mainly in CM and EM; CD8+ ones lay in EMRA.

Using its own MiXCR run on the 5' RACE reads, TCRdb lists one record per CDR3 protein. The table shows roughly 300,000 distinct CDR3 sequences, with over 7% occurring only once. This clonotype came up a few times. Its antigen is as yet unknown. The clonotype was recovered from a man between 18 and 29 years old who had mild COVID-19 (a few samples of this study predate the infection). Cell type and time point are not known. Sequences were obtained from PBMCs or a T cell subset sorted from them (not recorded which).

This CDR3 reads CASSLSGQGYQPQHF. DNA for the CDR3: TGTGCCAGCAGTTTGTCGGGACAGGGTTATCAGCCCCAGCATTTT. V usage is TRBV12-3 or TRBV12-4 and J usage is TRBJ1-5; TRBD1 matches at 9 bases. CDR3 length equals 15 residues. J gave up 5 bases and V 3 bases, and 5 bases lay outside the gene matches.